The source of this T cell receptor beta chain is a study of regulatory T cells in long-lasting Graves disease. Overall study results and limits: Compared with new cases, persistent Graves' patients showed reduced TCR diversity.

As regards this clonotype: Antigen unknown.

Building of the TCR beta libraries involved iRepertoire HTBI primers and Arm-PCR of CDR3 regions. TCRdb analysed the multiplex PCR reads with MiXCR anew, one entry per CDR3 protein. The sample lists around 500,000 distinct CDR3 sequences; 12% were seen once. Time point denoted: newly diagnosed GD, antithyroid drugs for less than 3 months. Extracted RNA from PBMCs served as the source of the TCR library. The CDR3 runs 16 residues. The V segment lost 5 bases and the J segment 2 bases; nucleotides outside the gene matches: 6. Looked up from germline, CDR1 is SGHVS and CDR2 is FQNEAQ. The sample was also reused in another study, on T cells in Graves' hyperthyroidism and ophthalmopathy.

Sequenced material: peripheral blood mononuclear cells (PBMCs), taken at new diagnosis, from a patient treated with antithyroid drugs. The V call is TRBV7-8, the J call TRBJ2-1, with TRBD2 identical over 10 bases. The clonotype originates from a woman in her twenties or thirties with Graves disease. The chain's CDR3 is CASSVQAGGTYNEQFF. For the CDR3, the DNA is TGTGCCAGCAGCGTTCAAGCGGGAGGGACCTACAATGAGCAGTTCTTC.